The 31 T cell receptor beta chains in this list originate from one sample, sequenced in a study of T cells after yellow fever vaccination. Each CDR3 protein is one row after TCRdb ran MiXCR on the 5' RACE reads. The sample has around 30,000 distinct CDR3 sequences, 6.3% seen once; the top ten hold 20% to 25%. Sequenced here: PBMCs, either bulk or a sorted T-cell subset (CD4+, CD8+, memory, or dextramer-sorted; not recorded which), sampled on the day of the yellow fever booster vaccination. These receptors were taken from a man aged 25-45 years who received the YFV17D yellow fever vaccine.

This clonotype was seen many times. The rearrangement links TRBV9 to TRBJ1-1; D is perhaps TRBD1 (5 bases). The CDR3 has 16 amino acids. CDR1 SGDLS and CDR2 YYNGEE come from the germline V gene. V lost 0 bases and J 3 bases, leaving 15 bases between the germline ends. The CDR3 coding sequence is TGTGCCAGCAGCGTAGCCCCGCCAGGGAGATACACTGAAGCTTTCTTT. It is translated as CASSVAPPGRYTEAFF.

By sample fraction, this clonotype is medium-sized. The chain uses TRBV29-1 and TRBJ2-7, with 7 bases matching TRBD2. Trimming took 3 bases from V and 5 from J; bases not matched to a gene: 13. CDR1 and CDR2 from the germline V gene are SQVTM and ANQGSEA. The CDR3 is 15 residues long. The DNA of the CDR3 is TGCAGCGTTGACAGCGGGGTACGCTCCCAGAACGAGCAGTACTTC. Protein: CSVDSGVRSQNEQYF.

Ten or more counts support this clonotype. The chain recombines TRBV4-1 with TRBJ2-1; tentatively, D is TRBD1 or TRBD2 (5 bases each). The V end lost 4 bases, the J end lost 8 bases, and 24 bases lay between the germline ends. CDR3 length equals 17 residues. Germline CDR1 and CDR2: MGHRA and YSYEKL. The CDR3 nucleotides are TGCGCCAGCAGCCGAATCCACGAGGGGACCAAAGGGGATGAGCAGTTCTTC. Translating it yields CASSRIHEGTKGDEQFF.

This chain uses TRBV5-1 with TRBJ2-7; the match to TRBD1 covers 9 bases. Germline values: CDR1 SGHRS, CDR2 YFSETQ. The CDR3 is made up of 15 amino acids. Germline trimming cut 5 bases from V and 3 bases from J; bases unmatched to any gene: 9. CDR3 sequence: CASRGRTGVCYEQYF. The CDR3, as DNA: TGCGCCAGCAGAGGGAGGACAGGGGTTTGCTACGAGCAGTACTTC.

This chain joins TRBV4-2 and TRBJ2-1; 10 bases map to TRBD2. CDR1 and CDR2 (germline): LGHNA, YNFKEQ. The CDR3 is 17 residues long. Trimming took 5 bases from V and 6 from J; bases not matched to a gene: 13. This CDR3 reads CASSSRAGSGRANEQFF. DNA of the CDR3: TGTGCCAGCAGCTCAAGAGCTGGGAGCGGGAGGGCCAATGAGCAGTTCTTC.

In this sample, this clonotype turned up many times. The rearrangement uses TRBV5-1 and TRBJ1-1, with D possibly matching TRBD1 (5 bases). The germline V and J ends were trimmed by 5 bases and 5 bases, with 7 bases remaining between them. This CDR3 is 11 amino acids long. In germline, CDR1 is SGHRS, CDR2 YFSETQ. CDR3 DNA sequence: TGCGCCAGCAGAGGGGAAACTGAAGCTTTCTTT. Translating it yields CASRGETEAFF.

The sample holds many counts of this clonotype. V and J are TRBV20-1 and TRBJ2-1; 15 bases agree with TRBD2. This CDR3 region has 17 residues. The germline gives CDR1 DFQATT, CDR2 SNEGSKA (reference sequence). With 5 bases clipped from V and 6 bases from J, the junction kept 11 bases outside the gene matches. CDR3 coding DNA: TGCAGTGCTGGGGGACTAGCGGGAGGATGGTTGGGCAATGAGCAGTTCTTC. The encoded protein is CSAGGLAGGWLGNEQFF.

This clonotype came up many times. The CDR3 sequence: CASGLLREQYF. CDR3 bases: TGTGCCAGCGGTCTACTGCGGGAGCAGTACTTC. This sequence joins TRBV3-1 and TRBJ2-7; D gene ambiguous. V was cut by 8 bases and J by 7 bases, with 12 bases left in between. The CDR3 extends over 11 amino acids. The germline CDR1 and CDR2 sequences are LGHDT and YNNKEL (reference sequence).

The chain has TRBV9 and TRBJ2-1; 11 bases align to TRBD2. The CDR3 is 16 residues long. Germline-derived CDR1 and CDR2 are SGDLS and YYNGEE. Trimming at V came to 0 bases and at J to 3 bases, leaving 2 bases not matched to a gene. The CDR3 here is CASSVVAGGGYNEQFF. For the CDR3, the DNA is TGTGCCAGCAGCGTAGTAGCGGGAGGGGGCTACAATGAGCAGTTCTTC.

The chain carries TRBV27 and TRBJ2-1; 11 bases are shared with TRBD1. Germline V lookup: CDR1 MNHEY, CDR2 SMNVEV (reference sequence). The CDR3 contains 18 residues. Trimming at V came to 6 bases and at J to 6 bases, leaving 16 bases not matched to a gene. The CDR3 nucleotides are TGTGCCAGCAGCCCGGGACAGGGGGGGGGAAGACGTTCCAATGAGCAGTTCTTC. Its translation is CASSPGQGGGRRSNEQFF.

This clonotype turned up a few times. The rearrangement links TRBV29-1 to TRBJ2-7; TRBD1 matches at 7 bases. The CDR3 spans 12 residues. The V gene's germline CDR1 is SQVTM and CDR2 ANQGSEA. V gave up 8 bases and J gave up 6 bases; unmatched junction bases: 10. The CDR3 is CSSGDRRGEQYF. The CDR3 DNA follows: TGCAGCTCCGGGGACAGACGCGGCGAGCAGTACTTC.

Details on this clonotype: A much larger clone lies one base from this, so it may be a read error. This chain uses TRBV3-1 with TRBJ2-1, with D perhaps matching TRBD1 or TRBD2 (5 bases each). The CDR3 totals 13 residues. Trimming took 4 bases from V and 9 from J, leaving 13 bases between them. Germline values: CDR1 LGHDT, CDR2 YNNKEL (reference sequence). The CDR3 region is CASSPGTAGEQFF. The CDR3 DNA reads as TGTGCCAGCAGCCCAGGGACGGCTGGTGAGCAGTTCTTC.

This clonotype showed up many times. The gene calls are TRBV15 and TRBJ2-1; 9 nucleotides align to TRBD2. Germline lookup yields CDR1 LNHNV and CDR2 YYDKDF (reference sequence). The trim removed 3 bases at V and 6 bases at J, leaving 6 bases unmatched. There are 15 residues in the CDR3. The CDR3 coding sequence is TGTGCCACCAGCAGGAGACTAGCGGAATCCAATGAGCAGTTCTTC. Translated: CATSRRLAESNEQFF.

This clonotype has a count of ten or more. The chain has TRBV7-9 and TRBJ2-3, with 7 bases fitting TRBD2. The CDR3 totals 19 residues. Trimming removed 5 bases from V and 0 bases from J; junction bases left unmatched: 17. Germline CDR1 and CDR2: SEHNR and FQNEAQ (reference sequence). DNA of the CDR3: TGTGCCAGCAGCCGGCTGGCGGGAGCCATCCAGTCTAGCACAGATACGCAGTATTTT. This gives the protein CASSRLAGAIQSSTDTQYF.

This clonotype occurred many times. The J gene is TRBJ2-3, the V gene TRBV5-1; D call uncertain. The ends were cut back, 4 bases at V and 0 bases at J, with 15 bases in the middle. This CDR3 comprises 16 residues. The germline V gene has CDR1 SGHRS and CDR2 YFSETQ. The CDR3 protein is CASSSLGAVSTDTQYF. The DNA of the CDR3 is TGCGCCAGCAGCAGCTTGGGCGCGGTTAGCACAGATACGCAGTATTTT.

As to this clonotype: One base away lies a much larger clone, so this may be a sequencing read error. The chain couples TRBV7-8 to TRBJ2-3; 8 nucleotides line up with TRBD2. The V segment lost 2 bases and the J segment 2 bases; nucleotides outside the gene matches: 6. There are 16 residues in the CDR3. Germline V gene data show CDR1 as SGHVS and CDR2 as FQNEAQ. The CDR3 DNA reads TGTGCCAGCAGCTTAACGACTAGCGTAGACACAGATACGCAGTATTTT. This gives the protein CASSLTTSVDTDTQYF.

The genes are TRBV15 and TRBJ1-6; a weak D match, TRBD1 (5 bases). Trimming removed 2 bases from V and 7 bases from J, with 9 bases in between. The CDR3 runs to 14 residues. Germline values: CDR1 LNHNV, CDR2 YYDKDF (reference sequence). The CDR3 sequence: CATSRKRTNSPLHF. The CDR3 DNA follows: TGTGCCACCAGCAGAAAAAGGACAAATTCACCCCTCCACTTT.

A few counts support this clonotype. The rearrangement joins TRBV19 to TRBJ1-4, with D hard to call. This CDR3 is 15 amino acids long. The germline V gene has CDR1 LNHDA and CDR2 SQIVND (reference sequence). Deletions cut 4 bases from V and 8 bases from J, with 17 bases between. CDR3 residues: CASSRAKDRREKLFF. CDR3 bases: TGTGCCAGTAGTAGAGCGAAGGATCGGCGGGAAAAACTGTTTTTT.

This clonotype came up many times. This chain links TRBV18 with TRBJ2-1, with D unresolved. The CDR3 spans 14 residues. The ends were cut back, 0 bases at V and 5 bases at J, with 8 bases in the middle. Germline V gene sequence: CDR1 KGHSH, CDR2 LQKENI. DNA for the CDR3: TGTGCCAGCTCACCACCGGCAAGGAACAATGAGCAGTTCTTC. Its translation: CASSPPARNNEQFF.

Many counts were recorded for this clonotype. The rearrangement joins TRBV2 to TRBJ2-5; D is unresolved. The CDR3 loop spans 13 amino acids. Per germline, CDR1 SNHLY and CDR2 FYNNEI. Trimming took 7 bases from V and 7 from J, leaving 16 bases between them. The DNA for the CDR3 is TGTGCCAGCACCGATAACGGAGAAGTGACCCAGTACTTC. This gives the protein CASTDNGEVTQYF. The full variable domain, with the rest looked up from reference TRBV2 and TRBJ2-5, is EPEVTQTPSHQVTQMGQEVILRCVPISNHLYFYWYRQILGQKVEFLVSFYNNEISEKSEIFDDQFSVERPDGSNFTLKIRSTKLEDSAMYFCASTDNGEVTQYFGPGTRLLVL.

The rearrangement links TRBV6-5 to TRBJ2-3; no firm D call. This CDR3 spans 16 amino acids. Germline CDR1 MNHEY, CDR2 SVGAGI. V was pared by 0 bases and J by 6 bases, with 16 bases between. For the CDR3, the DNA is TGTGCCAGCAGTTACTCGCGGACCCGCTCCTCGGATACGCAGTATTTT. Translated: CASSYSRTRSSDTQYF.

This clonotype was seen ten or more times. This chain links TRBV30 with TRBJ2-7; the D call may be TRBD1 or TRBD2 (6 bases each). There are 15 residues in the CDR3. CDR1 is GTSNPN, CDR2 SVGIG, per germline (reference sequence). Between the trimmed V and J ends, which lost 4 bases and 1 base, there was a span of 17 bases. CDR3 DNA sequence: TGTGCCTGGAATCTAGGAAGGGGGGTGTCCTACGAGCAGTACTTC. Protein sequence: CAWNLGRGVSYEQYF.

This clonotype has a count of ten or more. This chain connects TRBV5-5 to TRBJ2-7; TRBD1 or TRBD2 may be the D gene (5 bases each). CDR3 length: 15 residues. CDR1 and CDR2 from the germline V gene are SGHKS and YYEKEE (reference sequence). The V and J ends lost 4 bases and 2 bases respectively, with 16 bases between them. The CDR3 sequence: CASSLPGTGTYEQYF. CDR3 DNA sequence: TGTGCCAGCAGCCTCCCCGGGACGGGAACCTACGAGCAGTACTTC.

This clonotype came up many times. The chain recombines TRBV7-8 with TRBJ2-3; D uncertain. This CDR3 spans 18 amino acids. Germline lookup yields CDR1 SGHVS and CDR2 FQNEAQ. V lost 1 base and J lost 6, with 23 bases in between. In nucleotides, the CDR3 is TGTGCCAGCAGCTTAGTTCTAGGGTCCGTGGCAGTCACGGATACGCAGTATTTT. It translates to CASSLVLGSVAVTDTQYF.

This clonotype was observed at least ten times. The chain joins TRBV7-3 to TRBJ2-2; D gene unclear. CDR3 length: 12 amino acids. V was pared by 5 bases and J by 5 bases, with 6 bases between. CDR1 SGHTA and CDR2 FQGTGA come from the germline V gene. DNA of the CDR3: TGTGCCAGCAGCGCCACGACCGGGGAGCTGTTTTTT. Its protein is CASSATTGELFF.

This clonotype was recorded many times. The V call is TRBV9, the J call TRBJ1-3; D is uncertain. Germline V gene lookup returns CDR1 SGDLS and CDR2 YYNGEE. This CDR3 is 13 amino acids long. The V end was cut by 0 bases, the J end by 4 bases, with 5 bases between. DNA for the CDR3: TGTGCCAGCAGCGTAGGCCCGGGAAACACCATATATTTT. Its translation: CASSVGPGNTIYF.

At least ten counts were recorded for this clonotype. V and J are TRBV6-5 and TRBJ1-2; a weak D match, TRBD1 (6 bases). Germline values: CDR1 MNHEY, CDR2 SVGAGI. Trimming took off 0 bases at V and 8 bases at J, with 25 bases between the two ends. CDR3 length equals 18 residues. CDR3: CASSYSSGTHEPQGGYTF. The CDR3 DNA reads as TGTGCCAGCAGTTACTCTTCCGGGACACACGAGCCCCAGGGAGGCTACACCTTC.

There are many counts of this clonotype. The J gene is TRBJ2-3, the V gene TRBV10-3; TRBD2 matches at 11 bases. CDR3 size: 14 residues. With V trimmed by 6 bases and J by 4 bases, 3 bases remained unmatched. CDR1 and CDR2 from the germline V gene are ENHRY and SYGVKD. The CDR3 nucleotides read TGTGCCATCAGCACTAGCGGGAGCTCAGATACGCAGTATTTT. Translated: CAISTSGSSDTQYF.

This clonotype was picked up many times. The chain has TRBV4-1 and TRBJ2-1, with TRBD2 matching over 9 bases. The CDR3 covers 15 residues. J gave up 4 bases and V 1 base, and 2 bases lay outside the gene matches. The germline V gene has CDR1 MGHRA and CDR2 YSYEKL. The CDR3 nucleotides are TGCGCCAGCAGCCAAGGGACTAGCGAGTACAATGAGCAGTTCTTC. It encodes CASSQGTSEYNEQFF.

This clonotype has ten or more counts. The rearrangement links TRBV20-1 to TRBJ1-1, with TRBD1 matching 8 bases. Germline values: CDR1 DFQATT, CDR2 SNEGSKA (reference sequence). The CDR3 totals 14 residues. V gave up 6 bases and J gave up 5 bases; unmatched junction bases: 11. The CDR3 DNA reads as TGCAGTGCAACACCAGGGGGCGTAGGTACTGAAGCTTTCTTT. Residues: CSATPGGVGTEAFF.

The gene calls are TRBV7-9 and TRBJ2-5; D is unclear. This CDR3 comprises 12 residues. Trimming removed 5 bases from V and 3 bases from J, with 7 bases in between. Germline CDR1 SEHNR, CDR2 FQNEAQ (reference sequence). DNA of the CDR3: TGTGCCAGCAGCATTAATAAAGAGACCCAGTACTTC. Amino acids: CASSINKETQYF.